This paragraph reports one TCR beta chain. These data are taken from a study of blood T cell repertoires in COVID-19. Assay: immunoSEQ multiplex PCR; the TCRdb copy retains only in-frame clones and omits some. The sample lists 150,000 to 200,000 clones; over 75% were seen once. Before being deemed recovered, Cohort 3 donors had two negative PCRs, clearance, or symptom resolution. The length of the CDR3 is 14 residues. V lost 5 bases and J lost 5; bases outside the gene matches: 5. The germline V gene encodes CDR1 SGHTA and CDR2 FQGTGA. Sequencing was carried out using PBMCs or T cells enriched from blood (not recorded which). The source is a man in his fifties or sixties who had recovered from COVID-19. This chain joins TRBV7-3 and TRBJ2-3, with 9 bases matching TRBD1. This CDR3 reads CASSQTGGRDTQYF. The CDR3 bases are TGTGCCAGCAGCCAGACAGGGGGACGAGATACGCAGTATTTT.